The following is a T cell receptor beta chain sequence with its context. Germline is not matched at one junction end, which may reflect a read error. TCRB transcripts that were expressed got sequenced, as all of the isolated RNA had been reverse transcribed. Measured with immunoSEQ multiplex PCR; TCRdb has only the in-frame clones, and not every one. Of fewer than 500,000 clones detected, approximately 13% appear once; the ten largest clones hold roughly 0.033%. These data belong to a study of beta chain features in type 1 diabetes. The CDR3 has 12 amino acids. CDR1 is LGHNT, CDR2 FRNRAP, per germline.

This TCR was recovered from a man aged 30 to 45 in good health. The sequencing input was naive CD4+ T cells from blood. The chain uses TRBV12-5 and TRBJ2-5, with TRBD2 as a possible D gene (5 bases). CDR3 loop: CTSGLVEETQYF. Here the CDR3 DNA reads TGTACTAGTGGTTTGGTGGAGGAGACCCAGTACTTC. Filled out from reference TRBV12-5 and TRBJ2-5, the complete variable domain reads DARVTQTPRHKVTEMGQEVTMRCQPILGHNTVFWYRQTMMQGLELLAYFRNRAPLDDSGMPKDRFSAEMPDATLATLKIQPSEPRDSAVYFCTSGLVEETQYFGPGTRLLVL.